The sequence of this T cell receptor (beta chain) was determined in a study of blood T cell repertoires in COVID-19. Data came from immunoSEQ multiplex PCR; TCRdb stores just in-frame clones and leaves some out. The sample lists a few hundred thousand clones; around 88% were seen once. The V gene lost 6 bases and the J gene lost 5 bases, with 6 bases spanning the gap. CDR3 length: 10 residues. CDR1 is DFQATT, CDR2 SNEGSKA, per germline (reference sequence). This rearrangement joins TRBV20-1 to TRBJ2-3, with unresolved D. Source material: peripheral blood. This clonotype originated in a woman aged 25 to 45 with COVID-19, enrolled during active disease. CDR3: CSAPRDTQYF. CDR3 bases: TGCAGTGCACCTAGAGATACGCAGTATTTT.